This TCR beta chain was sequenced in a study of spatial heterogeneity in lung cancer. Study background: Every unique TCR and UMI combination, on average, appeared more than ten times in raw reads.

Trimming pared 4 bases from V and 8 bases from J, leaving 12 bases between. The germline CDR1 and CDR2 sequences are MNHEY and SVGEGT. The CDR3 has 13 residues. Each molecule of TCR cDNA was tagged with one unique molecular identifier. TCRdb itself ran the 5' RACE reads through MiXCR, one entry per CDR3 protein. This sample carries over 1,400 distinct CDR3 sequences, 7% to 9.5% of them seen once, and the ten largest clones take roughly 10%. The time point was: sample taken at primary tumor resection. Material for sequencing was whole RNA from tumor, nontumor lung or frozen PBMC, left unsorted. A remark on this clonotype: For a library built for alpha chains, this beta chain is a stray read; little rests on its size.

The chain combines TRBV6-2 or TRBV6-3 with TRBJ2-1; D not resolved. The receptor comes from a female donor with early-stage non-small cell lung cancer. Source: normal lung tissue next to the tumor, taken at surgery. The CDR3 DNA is TGTGCCAGCAGTTCAGAGCAGGACGATGAGCAGTTCTTC. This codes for CASSSEQDDEQFF.